This T cell receptor beta chain came from a study of T cell responses to AZD1222 COVID-19 vaccine. General study findings and limits: It was only after the peak T cell response that any repertoires were sampled.

TCRdb's table, derived via immunoSEQ multiplex PCR, lists solely in-frame clones and lacks some. The profile shows 95,000 to 100,000 clones, 90% to 95% of them singletons. CDR3 length equals 14 residues. V dropped 4 bases and J dropped 2; count of bases not matched to a gene: 1. Germline CDR1 MDHEN, CDR2 SYDVKM. In regard to this clone: Its antigen is as yet unknown.

The origin of this receptor is an adult who received the AZD1222 COVID-19 vaccine. The V and J genes are TRBV28 and TRBJ2-3; 9 positions agree with TRBD2. The sample in question was peripheral blood, obtained 28 days after the second AZD1222 dose. The DNA for the CDR3 is TGTGCCAGCAGTTGGACTAGCGCCACAGATACGCAGTATTTT. It yields the protein CASSWTSATDTQYF. The full variable domain, rest sourced from reference TRBV28 and TRBJ2-3, is DVKVTQSSRYLVKRTGEKVFLECVQDMDHENMFWYRQDPGLGLRLIYFSYDVKMKEKGDIPEGYSVSREKKERFSLILESASTNQTSMYLCASSWTSATDTQYFGPGTRLTVL.